The sequence of this T cell receptor (beta chain) was determined in a study of T cell repertoires in cytomegalovirus infection. Study overall: Selected CMV epitopes included recently identified HLA-C-restricted ones as well as well-studied HLA-B-restricted ones.

TCRdb reprocessed the reads via MiXCR and lists one record per CDR3 protein. The table shows 110,000 or so distinct CDR3 sequences, with around 28% occurring only once. Comments on this clonotype: Antigen: not known.

CDR1 is MNHNY, CDR2 SVGAGI, per germline (reference sequence). Trimming at V came to 3 bases and at J to 6 bases, leaving 9 bases not matched to a gene. The CDR3 extends over 15 amino acids. Source: CD8+ T cells from cultured PBMCs, taken from culture after CMV antigen stimulation. The V call is TRBV6-6, the J call TRBJ2-7, with 9 nucleotides matching TRBD1. The receptor was derived from a human donor in good health (CMV status not recorded). Some clones in this sample may be carry-over from other donors' samples. The CDR3 DNA is TGTGCCAGCAGTTATAGGGACAGGGATGGTGGCGAGCAGTACTTC. Amino acid sequence: CASSYRDRDGGEQYF.